The rows below give T cell receptor beta chains drawn from one sample of a study of blood T cell repertoires in COVID-19. TCRdb's table, derived via immunoSEQ multiplex PCR, lists solely in-frame clones and lacks some. This table has more than 300,000 clones, 70% to 90% appearing once. The sample taken for sequencing was PBMCs or T cells enriched from blood (not recorded which). The source is a man aged 35 to 55 in a cohort exposed to, infected with or recovered from COVID-19 (not recorded which). The CDR3 runs from the conserved cysteine through the conserved F or W. The order of the fields is D gene, J gene, V gene, CDR3 length, CDR3 protein. A D gene is named only where the DNA matches it firmly.

NA TRBJ2-1 TRBV7-2 15 CASSFDRNPYNEQFF
TRBD1 TRBJ1-2 TRBV18 16 CASSLQSGTGNYGYTF
NA TRBJ2-7 TRBV12-3/TRBV12-4 12 CASSFSHTEQYF
TRBD2 TRBJ2-7 TRBV6-5 15 CASRGTGTSSYEQYF
NA TRBJ2-2 TRBV5-4 17 CASSLGGWTDTTGELFF
TRBD2 TRBJ2-5 TRBV30 17 CAWTSGRALDIPETQYF
TRBD2 TRBJ2-2 TRBV7-8 15 CASSPPGRATGELFF
TRBD1 TRBJ2-7 TRBV4-2 15 CASSRPGQAPLGQYF
TRBD1 TRBJ1-1 TRBV18 14 CASSPLDRGAEAFF
TRBD1 TRBJ1-1 TRBV18 15 CASSLQTGVATEAFF
TRBD1 TRBJ2-2 TRBV7-2 15 CASSLDRGRTGELFF
TRBD2 TRBJ2-5 TRBV24-1 14 CATGGEAGRETQYF
NA TRBJ1-1 TRBV3-1/TRBV3-2 13 CASSQGAYTEAFF
NA TRBJ1-5 TRBV6-1 14 CASSESGLNQPQHF